This TCR beta chain appears in the sequencing data of a study of T cells after posttransplantation cyclophosphamide. A marrow graft followed busulfan-fludarabine conditioning, with cyclophosphamide on days +3 and +4. Measured with immunoSEQ multiplex PCR; TCRdb has only the in-frame clones, and not every one. The sample presents 6,500 to 9,500 clones, none singletons. To note about this clone: Its antigen is still unknown.

V lost 0 bases, J lost 6 bases, and 12 bases lay in between. The germline V gene has CDR1 SGHRS and CDR2 YFSETQ. The CDR3 length is 14 residues. General study points: TRB overlap between skin or GI tissue T cells and blood was limited. TRB clonality was highly associated with recipient CMV seropositivity and reactivation. Later blood repertoires were often dominated by clones from the donor CD8+ memory compartment.

The chain has TRBV5-1 and TRBJ2-5; a possible D gene is TRBD1 (5 bases). The material sequenced was PBMCs, taken after allogeneic stem cell transplant with posttransplant cyclophosphamide. This TCR was sampled from a male patient between 50 and 60 years old who received an allogeneic stem cell transplant from an unrelated donor, was CMV-positive, and had acute GVHD only. Some T cells may have originated in the graft donor. This CDR3 is CASSLAGQGQTQYF. CDR3 coding DNA: TGCGCCAGCAGCTTGGCCGGGCAGGGCCAGACCCAGTACTTC.